Detailed here is one T cell receptor (beta chain). What it binds is not known. These data are taken from a study of identical twins. Healthy Caucasians supplied all donations. The cDNA had a unique molecular identifier and a template-switch universal primer site. TCRdb ran MiXCR on the 5' RACE reads and lists one entry per CDR3 protein. The sample has a few hundred thousand distinct CDR3 sequences; 9.6% are singletons. General study points: It was out-of-frame TCR alpha sharing in monozygotic twins that models underestimated. Weaker excess twin sharing was observed in beta out-of-frame sequences.

The CDR3 sequence is 14 residues long. The junction had 1 base not matched to a gene; V was cut back by 1 base and J by 6 bases. Germline-derived CDR1 and CDR2 are LGHNA and YSLEER. The same data also contributed to another study, on yellow fever vaccine responses in identical twins.

The clonotype comes from a woman younger than 30 in good health. The rearrangement joins TRBV4-3 to TRBJ2-5, with TRBD2 identical over 11 bases. Sequencing used PBMCs. CDR3 sequence: CASSQATSGKTQYF. The CDR3 coding sequence is TGCGCCAGCAGCCAAGCGACTAGCGGGAAGACCCAGTACTTC.